One sample yielded the 26 T cell receptor beta chains listed below, sequenced in a study of T cells after posttransplantation cyclophosphamide. Produced via immunoSEQ multiplex PCR; TCRdb's table is partial and in-frame only. This set yields roughly 34,000 clones and no singletons; the top ten hold around 5%. What was sequenced was PBMCs. All receptors come from a woman in her thirties in good health and a related stem cell transplant donor.

This clone came up many times. The chain links TRBV7-2 to TRBJ2-7; 7 nucleotides line up with TRBD1. Germline trimming cut 3 bases from V and 5 bases from J; bases unmatched to any gene: 4. From germline, CDR1 is SGHTA and CDR2 FQGNSA. This CDR3 comprises 13 residues. As DNA, the CDR3 is TGTGCCAGCAGCTTGACAGGGTTCAACGAGCAGTACTTC. It encodes CASSLTGFNEQYF.

This clone was seen many times. This chain connects TRBV4-1 to TRBJ1-3; no reliable D call. In germline, CDR1 is MGHRA, CDR2 YSYEKL. The CDR3 consists of 14 residues. Trimming left V 0 bases short and J 3 bases short, with 6 bases between. This CDR3 reads CASSQDRVGNTIYF. The CDR3 DNA follows: TGCGCCAGCAGCCAAGATCGCGTTGGAAACACCATATATTTT.

This clone was observed at least ten times. The chain employs TRBV11-2 and TRBJ1-2; TRBD1 matches 8 bases. The V segment lost 5 bases and the J segment 2 bases; nucleotides outside the gene matches: 10. The CDR3 totals 16 residues. The germline CDR1 and CDR2 sequences are SGHAT and FQNNGV. CDR3 nucleotides: TGTGCCAGCAGCCCTTATGGACAGGGCTTCAACTATGGCTACACCTTC. Translating gives CASSPYGQGFNYGYTF.

In this sample, this clone turned up a few times. The chain employs TRBV6-1 and TRBJ1-1, with D hard to call. The length of the CDR3 is 14 residues. V shed 7 bases and J shed 7 bases, with 19 bases lying between them. CDR1 and CDR2 from the germline V gene are MNHNS and SASEGT. The CDR3 DNA reads TGTGCCAGCACCCGGGATAGAGGTCGGGGTGAAGCTTTCTTT. Its translation is CASTRDRGRGEAFF.

This clone was counted between two and nine times. The rearrangement links TRBV19 to TRBJ2-6, with D maybe TRBD2 (5 bases). CDR3 length: 14 residues. Trimming removed 8 bases from V and 4 bases from J, with 12 bases in between. Germline V gene data show CDR1 as LNHDA and CDR2 as SQIVND (reference sequence). The CDR3 sequence is CASLAGSGANVLTF. CDR3 DNA sequence: TGTGCCAGTCTAGCAGGCTCCGGGGCCAACGTCCTGACTTTC.

This clone has more than one count but fewer than ten. The rearrangement uses TRBV7-2 and TRBJ2-5, with unresolved D. Trimming removed 8 bases at V and 5 bases at J, with 15 bases between. Germline V lookup: CDR1 SGHTA, CDR2 FQGNSA. The length of the CDR3 is 13 residues. The CDR3 is CASGPLSSETQYF. CDR3 nucleotides: TGTGCCAGCGGGCCGCTCTCCAGCGAGACCCAGTACTTC.

This clone has a count of ten or more. V usage is TRBV7-9 and J usage is TRBJ1-3; D perhaps matches TRBD1 (5 bases). V lost 5 bases and J lost 4, with 18 bases in between. CDR3 size: 16 residues. The germline V gene has CDR1 SEHNR and CDR2 FQNEAQ (reference sequence). In DNA, the CDR3 is TGTGCCAGCAGCCTAACCGAGGGGAGCCCCGGAAACACCATATATTTT. Protein sequence: CASSLTEGSPGNTIYF.

This clone was recorded at least ten times. The chain combines TRBV2 with TRBJ1-6; TRBD1 matches 10 bases. CDR1 SNHLY and CDR2 FYNNEI come from the germline V gene. The V segment lost 7 bases and the J segment 3 bases; nucleotides outside the gene matches: 6. This CDR3 region has 16 residues. CDR3 sequence: CASNGQGGFYNSPLHF. The CDR3 bases are TGTGCCAGCAATGGACAGGGGGGTTTCTATAATTCACCCCTCCACTTT.

This clone was detected ten times or more. The V and J genes are TRBV7-2 and TRBJ2-3; D ambiguous. Germline V gives CDR1 SGHTA, CDR2 FQGNSA. The germline V and J ends were trimmed by 1 base and 4 bases, with 15 bases remaining between them. The CDR3 is made up of 16 amino acids. CDR3 amino acids: CASSLELALVPDTQYF. The CDR3 DNA reads as TGTGCCAGCAGCTTAGAACTCGCCCTAGTCCCAGATACGCAGTATTTT. The whole variable domain, remainder taken from reference TRBV7-2 and TRBJ2-3, is GAGVSQSPSNKVTEKGKDVELRCDPISGHTALYWYRQSLGQGLEFLIYFQGNSAPDKSGLPSDRFSAERTGGSVSTLTIQRTQQEDSAVYLCASSLELALVPDTQYFGPGTRLTVL.

The rearrangement joins TRBV7-2 to TRBJ2-5; D gene unclear. Between the trimmed V and J ends, which lost 5 bases and 4 bases, there was a span of 11 bases. CDR3 length: 13 residues. Germline loops: CDR1 SGHTA, CDR2 FQGNSA. CDR3 bases: TGTGCCAGCAGCACCGGGTCTTTAGAGACCCAGTACTTC. Protein sequence: CASSTGSLETQYF.

At least ten counts were recorded for this clone. V is TRBV28 and J is TRBJ1-1; D unresolved. CDR1 and CDR2 from the germline V gene are MDHEN and SYDVKM. This CDR3 spans 11 amino acids. V lost 10 bases, J lost 1 base, and 7 bases lay in between. The DNA for the CDR3 is TGTGCCATTGTCTCGAACACTGAAGCTTTCTTT. Protein sequence: CAIVSNTEAFF.

The table lists this clone with many counts. The chain is built from TRBV12-3 or TRBV12-4 and TRBJ2-7, with 7 positions matching TRBD1. The J segment lost 6 bases and the V segment lost 5 bases, leaving 7 bases of the junction unmatched. The CDR3 sequence is 13 residues long. The CDR3: CASSLGQAREQYF. Here the CDR3 DNA reads TGTGCCAGCAGTCTAGGACAGGCTCGCGAGCAGTACTTC.

This clone was recorded at least ten times. The chain is built from TRBV7-6 and TRBJ2-3, with a possible D match to TRBD2 (7 bases). This CDR3 is 16 amino acids long. Germline CDR1 SGHVS, CDR2 FNYEAQ. V lost 3 bases to trimming and J lost 0 bases, with 13 bases between them. The CDR3 DNA follows: TGTGCCAGCAGCTTGCGGGGGCCCTCTAGCACAGATACGCAGTATTTT. Protein product: CASSLRGPSSTDTQYF.

This clone was seen ten or more times. V and J are TRBV20-1 and TRBJ2-1; tentative D call: TRBD2 (5 bases). The CDR3 sequence is 11 residues long. In germline, CDR1 is DFQATT, CDR2 SNEGSKA (reference sequence). The V and J ends lost 3 bases and 8 bases respectively, with 8 bases between them. The CDR3 nucleotides read TGCAGTGCTAGCGGGGTAGATGAGCAGTTCTTC. It translates to CSASGVDEQFF.

There are many counts of this clone. The V and J genes are TRBV11-3 and TRBJ2-3, with TRBD2 matching over 11 bases. V lost 5 bases and J lost 4; bases outside the gene matches: 2. The CDR3 has 14 residues. The germline gives CDR1 SGHNT, CDR2 YENEEA. The CDR3 DNA reads TGTGCCAGCAGCGTACTAGCGGGGGCAGATACGCAGTATTTT. It specifies CASSVLAGADTQYF.

This clone was detected many times. This chain connects TRBV4-2 to TRBJ1-3; maybe TRBD1 (5 bases). Trimming removed 2 bases at V and 5 bases at J, with 7 bases between. The germline CDR1 and CDR2 sequences are LGHNA and YNFKEQ. The CDR3 runs 13 residues. In DNA, the CDR3 is TGTGCCAGCAGCCAACAGGGCCGAAACACCATATATTTT. It yields the protein CASSQQGRNTIYF.

This clone was counted many times. The chain couples TRBV27 to TRBJ2-1; TRBD2 matches at 11 bases. Germline trimming cut 3 bases from V and 6 bases from J; bases unmatched to any gene: 4. Germline V lookup: CDR1 MNHEY, CDR2 SMNVEV (reference sequence). The CDR3 is 15 amino acids. In nucleotides, the CDR3 is TGTGCCAGCAGTTTGACTAGCGGGGCGTCCAATGAGCAGTTCTTC. This encodes CASSLTSGASNEQFF.

This clone was observed a few times. J is TRBJ1-5 and V is TRBV7-2, with D perhaps matching TRBD1 (6 bases). This CDR3 is built from 16 residues. Germline CDR1 reads SGHTA; CDR2 reads FQGNSA. The V and J ends lost 1 base and 4 bases respectively, with 14 bases between them. CDR3 sequence: CASSLGRGGENQPQHF. The CDR3 DNA follows: TGTGCCAGCAGCTTAGGCAGGGGCGGCGAGAATCAGCCCCAGCATTTT.

There are a few counts of this clone. The chain is built from TRBV12-3 or TRBV12-4 and TRBJ1-2; D perhaps matches TRBD1 (5 bases). The CDR3 has 13 amino acids. V was shortened by 6 bases and J by 3 bases, with 11 bases between the two germline ends. The CDR3 DNA follows: TGTGCCAGCAGCACCGGGACTTACTATGGCTACACCTTC. Encoded protein: CASSTGTYYGYTF.

This clone has at least ten counts. The chain uses TRBV5-1 and TRBJ1-6, with TRBD1 matching over 7 bases. V trimming: 4 bases; J trimming: 9 bases; junction bases outside the gene matches: 10. CDR3 length: 15 residues. Germline CDR1 SGHRS, CDR2 YFSETQ. The CDR3 protein is CASSPTGEVASPLHF. CDR3 DNA: TGCGCCAGCAGCCCCACAGGGGAGGTCGCTTCACCCCTCCACTTT.

This clone was detected ten times or more. The chain combines TRBV5-1 with TRBJ2-7, with 7 bases matching TRBD1. The CDR3 is made up of 15 amino acids. The germline CDR1 and CDR2 sequences are SGHRS and YFSETQ. The trim removed 2 bases at V and 7 bases at J, leaving 12 bases unmatched. Here the CDR3 DNA reads TGCGCCAGCAGCTTCCCCGGGACAGCCTTTGGGGAGCAGTACTTC. It translates to CASSFPGTAFGEQYF. Combining the CDR3 with reference TRBV5-1 and TRBJ2-7 gives the whole variable domain KAGVTQTPRYLIKTRGQQVTLSCSPISGHRSVSWYQQTPGQGLQFLFEYFSETQRNKGNFPGRFSGRQFSNSRSEMNVSTLELGDSALYLCASSFPGTAFGEQYFGPGTRLTVT.

Ten or more counts support this clone. This chain uses TRBV5-1 with TRBJ1-1, with 7 bases identical to TRBD1. The V and J ends lost 4 bases and 2 bases, in that order; junction bases with no gene match: 8. The CDR3 is 15 amino acids. Germline CDR1 SGHRS, CDR2 YFSETQ. The chain's CDR3 is CASSPSGTANTEAFF. For the CDR3, the DNA is TGCGCCAGCAGCCCTTCGGGGACAGCAAACACTGAAGCTTTCTTT. The full variable domain, completed using reference TRBV5-1 and TRBJ1-1, is KAGVTQTPRYLIKTRGQQVTLSCSPISGHRSVSWYQQTPGQGLQFLFEYFSETQRNKGNFPGRFSGRQFSNSRSEMNVSTLELGDSALYLCASSPSGTANTEAFFGQGTRLTVV.

This clone was counted many times. V is TRBV12-3 or TRBV12-4 and J is TRBJ2-1; D not certain. This CDR3 comprises 14 residues. V was shortened by 4 bases and J by 6 bases, with 13 bases between the two germline ends. The CDR3: CASSSSLGLNEQFF. In nucleotides, the CDR3 is TGTGCCAGCAGTTCGAGTCTAGGCCTCAATGAGCAGTTCTTC.

This clone was recorded a few times. Other DNA sequences in this sample translate to the same CDR3. This rearrangement joins TRBV7-7 to TRBJ2-6; the match to TRBD1 covers 11 bases. The CDR3 is 20 amino acids. Unmatched junction bases numbered 14, after V lost 5 bases and J lost 2 bases. CDR1 and CDR2 (germline): SSHAT, FNYEAQ (reference sequence). The chain's CDR3 is CASSPTRAGQGVPGANVLTF. The CDR3 nucleotides are TGTGCCAGCAGCCCTACCCGCGCGGGACAGGGGGTACCTGGGGCCAACGTCCTGACTTTC.

This clone has ten or more counts. The rearrangement links TRBV5-4 to TRBJ2-7, with 7 bases identical to TRBD1. Per germline, CDR1 SGHNT and CDR2 YYREEE (reference sequence). V lost 2 bases and J lost 3; bases outside the gene matches: 5. The CDR3 runs to 14 residues. CDR3 coding DNA: TGTGCCAGCAGCTTCTACCAGGGGGACTACGAGCAGTACTTC. This translates into CASSFYQGDYEQYF.

This clone was detected many times. The chain carries TRBV28 and TRBJ2-3, with 9 positions matching TRBD1. Germline V gene data show CDR1 as MDHEN and CDR2 as SYDVKM. Trimming cost V 2 bases and J 3 bases; bases outside gene matches: 0. CDR3 length: 14 residues. This chain's CDR3 is CASSLGTGTDTQYF. The CDR3 nucleotides are TGTGCCAGCAGTTTAGGGACAGGGACAGATACGCAGTATTTT.